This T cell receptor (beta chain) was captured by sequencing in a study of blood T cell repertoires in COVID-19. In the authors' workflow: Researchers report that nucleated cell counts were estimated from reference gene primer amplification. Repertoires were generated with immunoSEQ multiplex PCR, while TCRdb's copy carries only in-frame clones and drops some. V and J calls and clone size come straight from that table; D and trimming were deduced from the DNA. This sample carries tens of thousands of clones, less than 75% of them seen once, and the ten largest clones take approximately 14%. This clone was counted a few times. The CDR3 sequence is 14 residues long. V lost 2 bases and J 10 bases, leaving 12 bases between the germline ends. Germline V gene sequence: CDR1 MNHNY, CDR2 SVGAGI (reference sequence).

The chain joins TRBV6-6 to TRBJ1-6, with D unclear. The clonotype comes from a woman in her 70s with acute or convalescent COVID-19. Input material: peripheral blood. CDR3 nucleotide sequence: TGTGCCAGCAGTTACCCCTATGGAGAATCACCCCTCCACTTT. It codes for CASSYPYGESPLHF.